One and the same sample provided the 11 T cell receptor beta chains below, sequenced in a study of blood T cell repertoires in COVID-19. Assay used: immunoSEQ multiplex PCR; TCRdb lists only in-frame clones, some missing. Among almost 40,000 clones, around 85% were seen once, and the ten largest hold 3.5% to 4.5%. Sequencing was done on a sample of peripheral blood. These receptor sequences come from a man aged 60 to 75 with acute or convalescent COVID-19.

The chain recombines TRBV5-1 with TRBJ2-7; perhaps TRBD1 as D (6 bases). The CDR3 covers 14 residues. Trimming pared 0 bases from V and 9 bases from J, leaving 16 bases between. Germline V gives CDR1 SGHRS, CDR2 YFSETQ. The CDR3 sequence: CASSLDGGTRGQYF. The DNA for the CDR3 is TGCGCCAGCAGCTTGGACGGTGGGACACGGGGGCAGTACTTC.

V and J are TRBV28 and TRBJ2-7; 9 bases match TRBD2. CDR3 length: 14 residues. Germline trimming cut 7 bases from V and 5 bases from J; bases unmatched to any gene: 9. The germline V gene encodes CDR1 MDHEN and CDR2 SYDVKM. This CDR3 is CASTYEREVNEQYF. The CDR3 DNA is TGTGCCAGCACTTACGAGCGGGAGGTAAACGAGCAGTACTTC.

V gene TRBV18 combines with J gene TRBJ2-7, with D tentatively TRBD1 (6 bases). This CDR3 is built from 14 residues. V dropped 5 bases and J dropped 7 bases, with 18 bases sitting between them. The germline V gene has CDR1 KGHSH and CDR2 LQKENI. CDR3 bases: TGTGCCAGCTCAGGACAGAACGAGGGCAGTGAGCAGTACTTC. Amino acid sequence: CASSGQNEGSEQYF.

The chain joins TRBV4-3 to TRBJ1-6; D unclear. Deletions cut 1 base from V and 7 bases from J, with 14 bases between. This CDR3 spans 16 amino acids. Germline V gives CDR1 LGHNA, CDR2 YSLEER. The CDR3 protein is CASSQVVSSGNSPLHF. CDR3 DNA: TGCGCCAGCAGCCAAGTGGTGTCATCGGGGAATTCACCCCTCCACTTT.

In this sample, this clone turned up a few times. The V and J genes are TRBV23-1 and TRBJ2-5, with 9 bases fitting TRBD1. TRBV23-1 is annotated as an ORF whose role is uncertain. There are 20 residues in the CDR3. V gave up 1 base and J gave up 5 bases; unmatched junction bases: 20. CDR3 DNA: TGCGCCAGCAGTCAATTAGGCCCTAGGGGGGGACAGGGAATGAGGGAGACCCAGTACTTC. This codes for CASSQLGPRGGQGMRETQYF.

The J gene is TRBJ2-6, the V gene TRBV6-1; 9 nucleotides match TRBD1. The V gene's germline CDR1 is MNHNS and CDR2 SASEGT. V lost 2 bases, J lost 12 bases, and 5 bases stayed unmatched. This CDR3 is built from 14 residues. CDR3 bases: TGTGCCAGCAGTGAACCGGGACAGGGAAGCGTCCTGACTTTC. Translation: CASSEPGQGSVLTF.

The chain joins TRBV5-8 to TRBJ1-5, with a possible D match to TRBD1 (5 bases). The germline CDR1 and CDR2 sequences are SGHTS and YDEGEE. The CDR3 length is 15 residues. Trimming stripped 1 base from V and 2 bases from J, with 10 bases between. Written as DNA, the CDR3 is TGTGCCAGCAGCTTGCAAGGGGTAGGCAATCAGCCCCAGCATTTT. Its translation: CASSLQGVGNQPQHF.

J is TRBJ2-5 and V is TRBV24-1, with D perhaps matching TRBD2 (6 bases). Germline CDR1 is KGHDR and CDR2 is SFDVKD. V was clipped by 5 bases and J by 4 bases, with 13 bases between them. The CDR3 loop spans 14 amino acids. This chain's CDR3 is CATSAPSEGETQYF. In DNA form, the CDR3 reads TGTGCCACCAGTGCCCCTAGCGAGGGAGAGACCCAGTACTTC.

The chain employs TRBV11-2 and TRBJ1-4; 9 bases agree with TRBD1. V trimming: 5 bases; J trimming: 7 bases; junction bases outside the gene matches: 8. This CDR3 comprises 15 residues. The germline CDR1 and CDR2 sequences are SGHAT and FQNNGV. The CDR3 here is CASSRTGVAGEKLFF. CDR3 DNA: TGTGCCAGCAGCCGGACAGGGGTTGCCGGTGAAAAACTGTTTTTT.

In this sample, this clone turned up once. The rearrangement uses TRBV27 and TRBJ2-5; the D is unclear. CDR1 is MNHEY, CDR2 SMNVEV, per germline (reference sequence). The CDR3 runs to 13 residues. V lost 3 bases, J lost 5 bases, and 10 bases lay in between. The CDR3 coding sequence is TGTGCCAGCAGTTTCCGAGGTGGGGAGACCCAGTACTTC. This gives the protein CASSFRGGETQYF.

This chain joins TRBV3-1 (or the pseudogene TRBV3-2) and TRBJ1-5, with 7 bases identical to TRBD1. Germline V lookup: CDR1 LGHDT, CDR2 YNNKEL (reference sequence). This CDR3 is built from 15 residues. V was clipped by 1 base and J by 0 bases; unmatched bases: 0. The CDR3 nucleotides read TGTGCCAGCAGCCAAGGGGACAGTAGCAATCAGCCCCAGCATTTT. Amino acid sequence: CASSQGDSSNQPQHF.